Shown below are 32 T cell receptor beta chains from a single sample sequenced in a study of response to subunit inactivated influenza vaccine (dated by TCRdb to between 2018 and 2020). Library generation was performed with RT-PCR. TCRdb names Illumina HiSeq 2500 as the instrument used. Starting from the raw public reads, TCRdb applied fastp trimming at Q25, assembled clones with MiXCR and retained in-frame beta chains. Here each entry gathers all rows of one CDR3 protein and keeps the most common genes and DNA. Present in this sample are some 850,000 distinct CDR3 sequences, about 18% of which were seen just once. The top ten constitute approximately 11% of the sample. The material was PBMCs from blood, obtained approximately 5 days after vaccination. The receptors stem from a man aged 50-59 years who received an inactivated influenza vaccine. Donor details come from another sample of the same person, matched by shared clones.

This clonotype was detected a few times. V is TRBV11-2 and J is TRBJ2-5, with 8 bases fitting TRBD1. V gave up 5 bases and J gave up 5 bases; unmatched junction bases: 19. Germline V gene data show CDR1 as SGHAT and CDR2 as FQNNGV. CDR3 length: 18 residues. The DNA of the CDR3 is TGTGCCAGCAGCCCGCCTGGGACAGGCCTTAAAGGGTACGAGACCCAGTACTTC. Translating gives CASSPPGTGLKGYETQYF.

The chain's CDR3 is CASSPGTAYTGELFF. The CDR3 bases are TGCGCCAGCAGCCCAGGGACAGCTTACACCGGGGAGCTGTTTTTT. This chain joins TRBV5-1 and TRBJ2-2; TRBD1 matches 7 bases. Germline V gene sequence: CDR1 SGHRS, CDR2 YFSETQ. The CDR3 covers 15 residues. V gave up 4 bases and J gave up 3 bases; unmatched junction bases: 6.

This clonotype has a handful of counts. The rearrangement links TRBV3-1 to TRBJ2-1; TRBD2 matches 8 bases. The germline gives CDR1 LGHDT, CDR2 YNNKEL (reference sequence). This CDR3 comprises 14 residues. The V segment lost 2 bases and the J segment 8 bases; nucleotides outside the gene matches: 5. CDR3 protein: CASSQRGLVYEQFF. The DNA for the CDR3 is TGTGCCAGCAGCCAACGGGGACTAGTATATGAGCAGTTCTTC.

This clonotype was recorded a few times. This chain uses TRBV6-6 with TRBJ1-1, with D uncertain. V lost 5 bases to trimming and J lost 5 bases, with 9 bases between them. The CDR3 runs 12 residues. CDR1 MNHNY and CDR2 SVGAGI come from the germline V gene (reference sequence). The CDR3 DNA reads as TGTGCCAGCAGTATTATAAGGACTGAAGCTTTCTTT. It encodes CASSIIRTEAFF.

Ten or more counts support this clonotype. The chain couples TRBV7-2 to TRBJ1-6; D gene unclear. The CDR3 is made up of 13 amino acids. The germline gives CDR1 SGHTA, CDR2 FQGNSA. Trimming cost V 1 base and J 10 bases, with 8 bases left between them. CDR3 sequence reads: CASSLEKGSPLHF. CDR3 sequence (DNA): TGTGCCAGCAGCTTAGAAAAGGGCTCACCCCTCCACTTT.

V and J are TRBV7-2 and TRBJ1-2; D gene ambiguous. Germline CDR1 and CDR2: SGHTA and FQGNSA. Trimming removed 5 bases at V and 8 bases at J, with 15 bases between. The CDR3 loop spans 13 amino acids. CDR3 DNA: TGTGCCAGCAGCCCTGAGGGCGGAGGGGGCTACACCTTC. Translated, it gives CASSPEGGGGYTF.

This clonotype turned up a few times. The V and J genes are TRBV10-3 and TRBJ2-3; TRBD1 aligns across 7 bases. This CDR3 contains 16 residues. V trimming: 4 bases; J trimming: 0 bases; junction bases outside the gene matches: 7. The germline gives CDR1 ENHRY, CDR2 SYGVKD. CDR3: CAISATGVHSTDTQYF. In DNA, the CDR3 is TGTGCCATCAGTGCCACAGGGGTCCATAGCACAGATACGCAGTATTTT.

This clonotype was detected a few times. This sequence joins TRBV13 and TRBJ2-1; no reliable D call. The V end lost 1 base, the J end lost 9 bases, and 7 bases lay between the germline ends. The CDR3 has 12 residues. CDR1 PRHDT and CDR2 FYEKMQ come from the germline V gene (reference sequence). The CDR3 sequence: CASSLVGIEQFF. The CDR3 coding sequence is TGTGCCAGCAGCTTAGTAGGGATTGAGCAGTTCTTC.

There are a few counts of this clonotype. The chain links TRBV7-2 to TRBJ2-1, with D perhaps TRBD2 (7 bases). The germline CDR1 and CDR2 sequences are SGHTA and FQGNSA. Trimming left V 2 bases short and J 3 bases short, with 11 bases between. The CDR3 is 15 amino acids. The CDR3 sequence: CASSLMRGGYNEQFF. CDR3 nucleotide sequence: TGTGCCAGCAGCTTAATGAGGGGGGGCTACAATGAGCAGTTCTTC.

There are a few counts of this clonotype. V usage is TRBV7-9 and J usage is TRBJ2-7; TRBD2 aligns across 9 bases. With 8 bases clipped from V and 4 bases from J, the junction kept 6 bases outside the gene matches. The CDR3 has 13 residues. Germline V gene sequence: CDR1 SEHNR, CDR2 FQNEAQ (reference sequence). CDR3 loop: CASVSSGEYEQYF. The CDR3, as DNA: TGTGCCAGCGTATCTAGCGGGGAGTACGAGCAGTACTTC.

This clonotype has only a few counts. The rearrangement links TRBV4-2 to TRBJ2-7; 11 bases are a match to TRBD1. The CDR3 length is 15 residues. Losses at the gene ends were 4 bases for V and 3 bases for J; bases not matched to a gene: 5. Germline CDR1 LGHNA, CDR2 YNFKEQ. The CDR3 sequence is CASSLPGQGGYEQYF. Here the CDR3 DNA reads TGTGCCAGCAGCCTCCCGGGACAGGGGGGCTACGAGCAGTACTTC.

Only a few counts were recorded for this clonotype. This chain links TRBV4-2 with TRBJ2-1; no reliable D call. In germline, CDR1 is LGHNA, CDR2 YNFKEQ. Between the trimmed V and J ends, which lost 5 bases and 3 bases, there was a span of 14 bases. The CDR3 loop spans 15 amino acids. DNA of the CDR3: TGTGCCAGCAGCTTAGAACGGTCCGGCTACAATGAGCAGTTCTTC. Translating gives CASSLERSGYNEQFF.

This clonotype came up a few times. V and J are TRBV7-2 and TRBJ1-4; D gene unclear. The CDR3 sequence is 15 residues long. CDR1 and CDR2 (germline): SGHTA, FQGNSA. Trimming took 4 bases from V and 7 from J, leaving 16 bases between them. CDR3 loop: CASSSRELRGEKLFF. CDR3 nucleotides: TGTGCCAGCAGCTCGAGGGAACTTAGAGGTGAAAAACTGTTTTTT.

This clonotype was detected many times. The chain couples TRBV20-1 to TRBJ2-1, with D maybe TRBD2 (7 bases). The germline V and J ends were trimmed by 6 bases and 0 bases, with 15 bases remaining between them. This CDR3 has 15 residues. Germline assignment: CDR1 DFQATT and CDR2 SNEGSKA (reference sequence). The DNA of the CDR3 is TGCAGTGCCAACAAGGGGGGGGACTCCTACAATGAGCAGTTCTTC. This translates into CSANKGGDSYNEQFF.

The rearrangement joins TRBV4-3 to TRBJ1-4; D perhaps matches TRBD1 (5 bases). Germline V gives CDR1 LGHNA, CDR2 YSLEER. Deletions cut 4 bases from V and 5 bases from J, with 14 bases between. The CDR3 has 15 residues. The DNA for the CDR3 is TGCGCCAGCAGCCTTACCACACGGGGGAATGAAAAACTGTTTTTT. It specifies CASSLTTRGNEKLFF.

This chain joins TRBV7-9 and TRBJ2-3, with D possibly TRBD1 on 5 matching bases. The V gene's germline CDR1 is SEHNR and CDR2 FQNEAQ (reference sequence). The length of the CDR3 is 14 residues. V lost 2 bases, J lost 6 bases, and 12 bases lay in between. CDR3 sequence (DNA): TGTGCCAGCAGCTTAATCAGGGATCAGGATACGCAGTATTTT. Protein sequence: CASSLIRDQDTQYF. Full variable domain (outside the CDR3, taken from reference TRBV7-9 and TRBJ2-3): DTGVSQNPRHKITKRGQNVTFRCDPISEHNRLYWYRQTLGQGPEFLTYFQNEAQLEKSRLLSDRFSAERPKGSFSTLEIQRTEQGDSAMYLCASSLIRDQDTQYFGPGTRLTVL.

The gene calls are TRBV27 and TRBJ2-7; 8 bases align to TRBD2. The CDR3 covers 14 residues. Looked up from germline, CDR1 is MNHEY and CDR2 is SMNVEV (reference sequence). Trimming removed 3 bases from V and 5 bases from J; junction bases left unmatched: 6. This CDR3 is CASSFQGLGDEQYF. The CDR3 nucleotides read TGTGCCAGCAGTTTCCAGGGACTAGGAGACGAGCAGTACTTC.

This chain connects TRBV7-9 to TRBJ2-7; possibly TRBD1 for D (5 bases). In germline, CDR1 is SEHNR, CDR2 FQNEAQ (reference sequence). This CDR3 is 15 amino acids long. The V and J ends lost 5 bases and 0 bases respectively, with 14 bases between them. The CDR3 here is CASSPWTPTSYEQYF. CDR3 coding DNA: TGTGCCAGCAGCCCCTGGACACCCACCTCCTACGAGCAGTACTTC.

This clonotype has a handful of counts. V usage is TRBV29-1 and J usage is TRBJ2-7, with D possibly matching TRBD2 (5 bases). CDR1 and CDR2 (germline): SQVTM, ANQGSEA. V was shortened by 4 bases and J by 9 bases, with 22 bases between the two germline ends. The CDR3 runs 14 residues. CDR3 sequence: CSVVANPRRNGQYF. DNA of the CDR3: TGCAGCGTTGTAGCGAACCCTCGGCGAAATGGGCAGTACTTC.

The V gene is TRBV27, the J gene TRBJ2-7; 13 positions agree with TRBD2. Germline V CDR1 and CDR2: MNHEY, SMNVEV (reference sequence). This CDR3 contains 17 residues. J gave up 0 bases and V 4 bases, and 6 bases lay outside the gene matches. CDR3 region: CASSYGTSGTYSYEQYF. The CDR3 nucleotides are TGTGCCAGCAGTTACGGGACTAGCGGGACCTACTCCTACGAGCAGTACTTC.

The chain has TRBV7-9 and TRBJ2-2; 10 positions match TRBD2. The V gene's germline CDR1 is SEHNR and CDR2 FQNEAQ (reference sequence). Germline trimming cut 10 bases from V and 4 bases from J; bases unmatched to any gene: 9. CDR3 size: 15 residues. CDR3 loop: CANRASGSPTGELFF. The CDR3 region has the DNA TGTGCCAACAGGGCTAGCGGGAGCCCCACCGGGGAGCTGTTTTTT. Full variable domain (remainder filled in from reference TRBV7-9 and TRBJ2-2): DTGVSQNPRHKITKRGQNVTFRCDPISEHNRLYWYRQTLGQGPEFLTYFQNEAQLEKSRLLSDRFSAERPKGSFSTLEIQRTEQGDSAMYLCANRASGSPTGELFFGEGSRLTVL.

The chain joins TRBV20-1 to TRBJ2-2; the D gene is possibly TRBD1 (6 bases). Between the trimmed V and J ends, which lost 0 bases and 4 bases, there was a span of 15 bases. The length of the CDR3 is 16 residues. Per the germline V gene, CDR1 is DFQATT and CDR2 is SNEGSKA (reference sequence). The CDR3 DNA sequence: TGCAGTGCTAGAGATTTAAGGGGGAGTAGCACCGGGGAGCTGTTTTTT. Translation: CSARDLRGSSTGELFF.

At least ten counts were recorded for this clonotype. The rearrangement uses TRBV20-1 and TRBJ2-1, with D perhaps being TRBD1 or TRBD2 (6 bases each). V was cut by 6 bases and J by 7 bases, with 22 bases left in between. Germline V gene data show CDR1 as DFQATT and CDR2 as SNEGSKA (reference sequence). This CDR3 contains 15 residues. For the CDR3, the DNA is TGCAGTGCCGAAAACCCACAGGGAGGTAGGAATGAGCAGTTCTTC. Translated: CSAENPQGGRNEQFF.

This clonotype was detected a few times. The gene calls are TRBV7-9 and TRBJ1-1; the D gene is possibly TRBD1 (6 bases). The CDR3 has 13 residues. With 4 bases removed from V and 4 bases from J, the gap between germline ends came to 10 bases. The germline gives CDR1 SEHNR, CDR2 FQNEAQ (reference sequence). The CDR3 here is CASSSQGSTEAFF. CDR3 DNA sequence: TGTGCCAGCAGCTCGCAGGGGAGCACTGAAGCTTTCTTT. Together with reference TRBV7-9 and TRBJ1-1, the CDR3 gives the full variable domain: DTGVSQNPRHKITKRGQNVTFRCDPISEHNRLYWYRQTLGQGPEFLTYFQNEAQLEKSRLLSDRFSAERPKGSFSTLEIQRTEQGDSAMYLCASSSQGSTEAFFGQGTRLTVV.

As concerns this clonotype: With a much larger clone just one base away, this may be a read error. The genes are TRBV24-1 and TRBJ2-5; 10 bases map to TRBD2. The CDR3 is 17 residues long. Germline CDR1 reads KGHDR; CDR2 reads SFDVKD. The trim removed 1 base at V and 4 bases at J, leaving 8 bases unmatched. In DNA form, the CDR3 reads TGTGCCACCAGTGATTTAATGGGGCTAGCGGGAGCAGAGACCCAGTACTTC. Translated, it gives CATSDLMGLAGAETQYF.

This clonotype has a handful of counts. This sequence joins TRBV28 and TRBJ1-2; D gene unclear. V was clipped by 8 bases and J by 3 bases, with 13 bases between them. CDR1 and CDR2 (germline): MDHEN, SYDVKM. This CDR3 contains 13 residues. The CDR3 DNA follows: TGTGCCAGCCCGGTAGGGTTGGACTATGGCTACACCTTC. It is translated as CASPVGLDYGYTF.

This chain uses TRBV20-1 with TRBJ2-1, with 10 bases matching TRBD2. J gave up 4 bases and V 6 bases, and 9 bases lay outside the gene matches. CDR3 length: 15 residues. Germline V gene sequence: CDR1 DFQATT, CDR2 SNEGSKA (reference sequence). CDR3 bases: TGCAGTGCCAAATCCCCAGCGGGAGGGTACAATGAGCAGTTCTTC. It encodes CSAKSPAGGYNEQFF.

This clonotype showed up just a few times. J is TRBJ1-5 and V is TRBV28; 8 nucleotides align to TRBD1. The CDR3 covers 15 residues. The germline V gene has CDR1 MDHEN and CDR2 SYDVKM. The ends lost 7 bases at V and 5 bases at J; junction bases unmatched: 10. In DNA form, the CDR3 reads TGTGCCAGCACCCAGGACAGGGTAGGGGATCAGCCCCAGCATTTT. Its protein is CASTQDRVGDQPQHF.

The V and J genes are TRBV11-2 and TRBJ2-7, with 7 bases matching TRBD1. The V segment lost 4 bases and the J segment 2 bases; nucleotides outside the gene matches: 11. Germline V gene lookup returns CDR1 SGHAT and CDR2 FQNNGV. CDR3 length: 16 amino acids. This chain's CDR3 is CASSSLSTGSTYEQYF. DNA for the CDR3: TGTGCCAGCAGCTCCCTATCGACAGGGTCTACCTACGAGCAGTACTTC.

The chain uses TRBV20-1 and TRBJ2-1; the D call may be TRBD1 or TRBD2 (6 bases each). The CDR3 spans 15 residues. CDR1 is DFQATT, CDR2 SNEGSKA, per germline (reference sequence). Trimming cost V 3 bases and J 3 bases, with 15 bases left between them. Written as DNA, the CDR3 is TGCAGTGCTAGTGCTCCGGGGGCCGACTACAATGAGCAGTTCTTC. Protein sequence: CSASAPGADYNEQFF.

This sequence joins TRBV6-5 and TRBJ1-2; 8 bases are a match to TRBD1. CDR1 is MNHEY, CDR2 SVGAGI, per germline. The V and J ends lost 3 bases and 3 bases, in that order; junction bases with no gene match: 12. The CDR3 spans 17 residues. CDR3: CASSYDRGGWQDYGYTF. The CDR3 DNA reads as TGTGCCAGCAGTTATGACAGGGGAGGTTGGCAAGACTATGGCTACACCTTC.

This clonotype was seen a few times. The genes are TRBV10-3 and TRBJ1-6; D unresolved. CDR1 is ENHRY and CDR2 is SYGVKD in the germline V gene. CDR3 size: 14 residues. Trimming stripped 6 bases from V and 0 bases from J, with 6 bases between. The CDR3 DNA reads TGTGCCATCAGGGAGAACTCCTATAATTCACCCCTCCACTTT. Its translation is CAIRENSYNSPLHF.